This T cell receptor (beta chain) was identified in a study of cytomegalovirus exposure and HLA in healthy donors. PCR used 60 Vbeta primers and 13 Jbeta primers. TCRdb's table, derived via immunoSEQ multiplex PCR, lists solely in-frame clones and lacks some. In the table there are roughly 120,000 clones, 75% to 85% of which are singletons. This TCR was sampled from a male donor in good health and CMV-seronegative. Sequencing used PBMCs.

Here the CDR3 DNA reads TGTGCCAGCAGCCACAGGGGTAATCAGCCCCAGCATTTT. This codes for CASSHRGNQPQHF. V usage is TRBV7-8 and J usage is TRBJ1-5; 7 nucleotides align to TRBD1. The CDR3 length is 13 residues. With V trimmed by 5 bases and J by 4 bases, 2 bases remained unmatched. Germline CDR1 reads SGHVS; CDR2 reads FQNEAQ.